A single sample gave rise to the 18 T cell receptor beta chains below, sequenced in a study of PD-L1 blockade in urothelial cancer. Clones were read by immunoSEQ multiplex PCR, and TCRdb kept only the in-frame ones, dropping some. The sample has about 45,000 clones, more than 70% seen once. Sequenced material: PBMCs, taken around atezolizumab (anti-PD-L1) treatment. The origin of the receptors is an elderly man with urothelial cancer.

The chain employs TRBV5-1 and TRBJ2-3; D is undetermined. Germline V gives CDR1 SGHRS, CDR2 YFSETQ. There are 15 residues in the CDR3. Trimming cost V 1 base and J 0 bases, with 9 bases left between them. The CDR3 nucleotides read TGCGCCAGCAGCTTGTTCGTGGCTAGCACAGATACGCAGTATTTT. Protein product: CASSLFVASTDTQYF.

The chain uses TRBV9 and TRBJ1-3, with D possibly TRBD1 on 6 matching bases. The CDR3 has 15 residues. V lost 10 bases, J lost 0 bases, and 17 bases lay in between. CDR1 and CDR2 from the germline V gene are SGDLS and YYNGEE. The CDR3 coding sequence is TGTGCCTCAACCCAGGGGTTAAACTCTGGAAACACCATATATTTT. This encodes CASTQGLNSGNTIYF.

The V call is TRBV27, the J call TRBJ1-2; D possibly corresponds to TRBD1 (5 bases). Trimming cost V 4 bases and J 3 bases, with 18 bases left between them. The CDR3 covers 16 residues. Germline CDR1 is MNHEY and CDR2 is SMNVEV (reference sequence). CDR3 bases: TGTGCCAGCAGTTCCCTTTTGCGGGACGGATACTATGGCTACACCTTC. This codes for CASSSLLRDGYYGYTF.

The V and J genes are TRBV25-1 and TRBJ1-6; no clear D. Germline CDR1 is MGHDK and CDR2 is SYGVNS. V dropped 5 bases and J dropped 4 bases, with 6 bases sitting between them. The CDR3 extends over 13 amino acids. The CDR3 sequence is CASSSGYNSPLHF. The CDR3 nucleotides read TGTGCCAGCAGTTCAGGTTATAATTCACCCCTCCACTTT.

This clone was observed a single time. This rearrangement joins TRBV27 to TRBJ1-5, with 7 nucleotides matching TRBD1. Germline CDR1 is MNHEY and CDR2 is SMNVEV (reference sequence). With V trimmed by 2 bases and J by 11 bases, 9 bases remained unmatched. This CDR3 spans 14 amino acids. The CDR3 region has the DNA TGTGCCAGCAGTTTACAGGGGGACCACACGGCCCAGCATTTT. Its translation: CASSLQGDHTAQHF.

V and J are TRBV19 and TRBJ1-3; 12 bases are a match to TRBD1. CDR1 and CDR2 (germline): LNHDA, SQIVND (reference sequence). CDR3 length: 17 residues. J lost 3 bases, V lost 4 bases, and 7 bases had no gene match. The DNA of the CDR3 is TGTGCCAGTAGTAGCGGGACAGGGGGCGCGCGTGGAAACACCATATATTTT. Encoded protein: CASSSGTGGARGNTIYF.

The genes are TRBV7-2 and TRBJ1-5, with D hard to call. V was pared by 1 base and J by 4 bases, with 5 bases between. In germline, CDR1 is SGHTA, CDR2 FQGNSA. This CDR3 has 13 amino acids. The CDR3 loop reads CASSLVENQPQHF. In nucleotides, the CDR3 is TGTGCCAGCAGCTTAGTAGAAAATCAGCCCCAGCATTTT.

The V and J genes are TRBV28 and TRBJ1-5, with D unresolved. The V end lost 10 bases, the J end lost 6 bases, and 13 bases lay between the germline ends. The CDR3 spans 12 residues. The germline V gene encodes CDR1 MDHEN and CDR2 SYDVKM. Written as DNA, the CDR3 is TGTGCCACTACGACACTTTCTCAGCCCCAGCATTTT. Translation gives CATTTLSQPQHF.

The chain has TRBV9 and TRBJ1-4; 7 bases line up with TRBD1. Looked up from germline, CDR1 is SGDLS and CDR2 is YYNGEE. V shed 3 bases and J 4 bases; nucleotides not matched to a gene: 9. The CDR3 has 16 amino acids. In DNA form, the CDR3 reads TGTGCCAGCAGCGCACAACCTGACAGGGTTAATGAAAAACTGTTTTTT. Its protein is CASSAQPDRVNEKLFF.

This chain links TRBV5-1 with TRBJ2-7, with a weak D call TRBD2 (6 bases). This CDR3 contains 16 residues. Germline V gene lookup returns CDR1 SGHRS and CDR2 YFSETQ. Between the trimmed V and J ends, which lost 4 bases and 7 bases, there was a span of 24 bases. The CDR3 spells CASSPDLDYPSKEQYF. CDR3 nucleotide sequence: TGCGCCAGCAGCCCGGATTTGGACTACCCTTCCAAGGAGCAGTACTTC.

Regarding this clone: This sample also contains other DNA sequences that code for the same CDR3. V usage is TRBV29-1 and J usage is TRBJ1-2; D remains unclear. Trimming shortened V by 1 base and J by 4 bases, and 19 bases separated the two germline ends. This CDR3 is built from 16 residues. The germline CDR1 and CDR2 sequences are SQVTM and ANQGSEA. CDR3 sequence: CSVEGLVREDAYGYTF. Written as DNA, the CDR3 is TGCAGCGTTGAAGGCTTAGTGCGGGAAGACGCCTATGGCTACACCTTC.

The chain employs TRBV11-2 and TRBJ2-1; 9 bases align to TRBD2. Germline assignment: CDR1 SGHAT and CDR2 FQNNGV. The CDR3 is made up of 17 amino acids. J lost 2 bases, V lost 5 bases, and 10 bases had no gene match. The CDR3 spells CASSLNRAGGAYNEQFF. The CDR3 DNA follows: TGTGCCAGCAGCCTTAACCGAGCGGGAGGAGCCTACAATGAGCAGTTCTTC.

The gene calls are TRBV29-1 and TRBJ2-2, with 10 nucleotides matching TRBD1. Trimming took 2 bases from V and 6 from J; bases not matched to a gene: 12. The CDR3 has 17 residues. In germline, CDR1 is SQVTM, CDR2 ANQGSEA. The CDR3 is CSVESGSGQGYSGELFF. The CDR3 DNA follows: TGCAGCGTTGAATCAGGTTCGGGACAGGGGTATTCCGGGGAGCTGTTTTTT.

The rearrangement joins TRBV10-3 to TRBJ1-1, with D unclear. CDR1 and CDR2 from the germline V gene are ENHRY and SYGVKD. This CDR3 region has 15 residues. V lost 0 bases and J lost 1, with 9 bases in between. CDR3 sequence reads: CAISESNRGNTEAFF. The CDR3 bases are TGTGCCATCAGTGAGTCAAACCGAGGGAACACTGAAGCTTTCTTT.

The chain uses TRBV11-3 and TRBJ2-2, with D maybe TRBD2 (7 bases). The CDR3 runs to 16 residues. CDR1 is SGHNT and CDR2 is YENEEA in the germline V gene. V was cut by 5 bases and J by 0 bases, with 13 bases left in between. The CDR3 spells CASSPPGGSNTGELFF. In nucleotides, the CDR3 is TGTGCCAGCAGCCCCCCGGGGGGCTCGAACACCGGGGAGCTGTTTTTT.

This clone was seen only once. The chain uses TRBV29-1 and TRBJ2-1; D remains unclear. The CDR3 totals 12 residues. The V end lost 4 bases, the J end lost 6 bases, and 10 bases lay between the germline ends. CDR1 SQVTM and CDR2 ANQGSEA come from the germline V gene. The CDR3 protein is CSVVAPSNEQFF. The CDR3 DNA reads TGCAGCGTTGTAGCCCCCAGCAATGAGCAGTTCTTC.

V usage is TRBV27 and J usage is TRBJ2-3; 7 nucleotides agree with TRBD2. V gave up 3 bases and J gave up 3 bases; unmatched junction bases: 12. Germline loops: CDR1 MNHEY, CDR2 SMNVEV (reference sequence). The CDR3 runs 17 residues. CDR3 sequence reads: CASSLGRGSGSTDTQYF. DNA of the CDR3: TGTGCCAGCAGTTTGGGGCGCGGGAGTGGTTCGACAGATACGCAGTATTTT.

Here the CDR3 DNA reads TGTGCCAGTAGTGAAGGACTAGCGGGAGGGCCGGGAGAAGAGACCCAGTACTTC. Its translation is CASSEGLAGGPGEETQYF. This rearrangement joins TRBV19 to TRBJ2-5; TRBD2 agrees at 15 bases. With 5 bases clipped from V and 3 bases from J, the junction kept 10 bases outside the gene matches. CDR3 length equals 18 residues. Germline lookup yields CDR1 LNHDA and CDR2 SQIVND (reference sequence).